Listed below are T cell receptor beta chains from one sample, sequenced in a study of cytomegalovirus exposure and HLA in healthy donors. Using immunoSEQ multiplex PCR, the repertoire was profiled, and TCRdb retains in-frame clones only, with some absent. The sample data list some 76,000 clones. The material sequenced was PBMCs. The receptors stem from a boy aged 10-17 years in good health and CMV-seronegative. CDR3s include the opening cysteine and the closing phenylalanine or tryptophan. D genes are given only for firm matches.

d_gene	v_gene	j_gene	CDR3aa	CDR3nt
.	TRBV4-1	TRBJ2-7	CASSQVYLPIFYEQYF	TGCGCCAGCAGCCAAGTCTACCTCCCGATATTCTACGAGCAGTACTTC
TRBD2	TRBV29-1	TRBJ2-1	CSVEWFGLAGTSSYNEQFF	TGCAGCGTTGAATGGTTCGGACTAGCGGGAACGAGCTCCTACAATGAGCAGTTCTTC
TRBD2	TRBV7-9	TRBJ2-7	CASSFSAGVHEQYF	TGTGCCAGCAGCTTCTCAGCGGGAGTTCACGAGCAGTACTTC
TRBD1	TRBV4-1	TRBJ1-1	CASSQRQGGPTEAFF	TGCGCCAGCAGCCAACGACAGGGCGGCCCCACTGAAGCTTTCTTT
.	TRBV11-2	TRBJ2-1	CASRPKEGGGNEQFF	TGTGCCAGCAGACCCAAAGAAGGGGGGGGCAATGAGCAGTTCTTC
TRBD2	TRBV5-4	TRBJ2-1	CASSSRTSGNEQFF	TGTGCCAGCAGCTCTAGGACTAGCGGGAATGAGCAGTTCTTC
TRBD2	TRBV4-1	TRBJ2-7	CASSQVDIRLAGNAYEQYF	TGCGCCAGCAGCCAAGTCGATATTCGGCTAGCGGGGAACGCCTACGAGCAGTACTTC
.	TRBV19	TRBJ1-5	CASESGVGGNQPQHF	TGTGCCAGTGAATCAGGGGTCGGCGGGAATCAGCCCCAGCATTTT
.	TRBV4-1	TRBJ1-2	CASSQVEMGALNYGYTF	TGCGCCAGCAGCCAAGTAGAGATGGGGGCTCTAAACTATGGCTACACCTTC
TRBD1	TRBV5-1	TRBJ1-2	CASSLDRVYGYTF	TGCGCCAGCAGTCTGGACAGGGTCTATGGCTACACCTTC
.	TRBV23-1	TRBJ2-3	CASKTALDTQYF	TGCGCCAGCAAAACTGCGCTGGATACGCAGTATTTT
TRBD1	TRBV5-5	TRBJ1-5	CASSLAPGQGVNQPQHF	TGTGCCAGCAGCTTGGCCCCGGGACAGGGAGTTAATCAGCCCCAGCATTTT
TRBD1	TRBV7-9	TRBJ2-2	CASSFEGGAAGELFF	TGTGCCAGCAGCTTCGAAGGGGGCGCCGCCGGGGAGCTGTTTTTT